This TCR beta chain was recovered during a study of lymphopenia after photon versus proton radiotherapy. Study conclusions and caveats: Larger post-nadir TCR diversity loss correlated inversely with survival in deceased patients. After lymphocyte nadir, photon-treated repertoires showed oligoclonal expansion, especially CD8+ Temra. Better survival with proton therapy was suggested as possible, not demonstrated. Relative stability marked proton patients; photon patients lost diversity and naive cells.

Assay used: immunoSEQ multiplex PCR; TCRdb lists only in-frame clones, some missing. The data contain 150,000 or so clones, roughly nine tenths of them singletons. V lost 4 bases, J lost 0 bases, and 10 bases stayed unmatched. This CDR3 spans 16 amino acids. Germline CDR1 and CDR2: SGHKS and YYEKEE (reference sequence). Concerning this clone: Its antigen is as yet unknown.

The clonotype comes from a man in his fifties with gastric cancer. Specimen: peripheral blood, collected from a patient treated with photon-based radiotherapy. This rearrangement joins TRBV5-5 to TRBJ2-7, with TRBD1 matching over 7 bases. CDR3 nucleotide sequence: TGTGCCAGCAGCAGAACCGGGACAGACAGCTCCTACGAGCAGTACTTC. It specifies CASSRTGTDSSYEQYF.